Sequencing of this T cell receptor beta chain was carried out in a study of cytomegalovirus exposure and HLA in healthy donors. Remarks on this clone: Its antigen remains unidentified.

Primers for the PCR totalled 60 Vbeta and 13 Jbeta. Libraries were prepared by immunoSEQ multiplex PCR; TCRdb keeps only in-frame clonotypes and omits some of them. The table records 90,000 or so clones, approximately 71% of them present only once. Study observations and caveats: HLA alleles were associated with around 17,000 TCR beta sequences in a later analysis at 0.05 false discovery rate.

The source of this sequence is a woman in her late teens or twenties in good health and CMV-seropositive. The specimen sequenced was PBMCs.

The CDR3 DNA reads TGCGCCAGCAGAATCGACCAGGGCCCCTACGAGCAGTACTTC. This encodes CASRIDQGPYEQYF. The rearrangement joins TRBV5-1 to TRBJ2-7; possible D gene TRBD1, 5 bases. CDR3 length: 14 amino acids. Germline CDR1 and CDR2: SGHRS and YFSETQ. The V end was cut by 5 bases, the J end by 2 bases, with 14 bases between.